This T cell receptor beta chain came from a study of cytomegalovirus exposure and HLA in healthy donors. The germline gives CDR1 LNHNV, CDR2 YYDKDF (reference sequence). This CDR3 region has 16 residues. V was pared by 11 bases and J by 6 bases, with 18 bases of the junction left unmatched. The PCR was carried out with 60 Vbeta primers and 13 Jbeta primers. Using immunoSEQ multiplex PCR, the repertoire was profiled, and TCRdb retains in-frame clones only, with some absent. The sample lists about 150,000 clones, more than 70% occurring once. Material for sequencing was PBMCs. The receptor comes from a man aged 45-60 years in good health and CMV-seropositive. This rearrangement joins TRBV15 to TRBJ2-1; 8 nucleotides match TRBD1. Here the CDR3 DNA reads TGTGCCTCAATCAGCTCGCGAACAGGGGGATCCAATGAGCAGTTCTTC. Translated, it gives CASISSRTGGSNEQFF. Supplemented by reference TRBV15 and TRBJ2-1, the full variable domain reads DAMVIQNPRYQVTQFGKPVTLSCSQTLNHNVMYWYQQKSSQAPKLLFHYYDKDFNNEADTPDNFQSRRPNTSFCFLDIRSPGLGDTAMYLCASISSRTGGSNEQFFGPGTRLTVL.